The rows below give T cell receptor beta chains drawn from one sample of a study of radiation and T cells in renal cell carcinoma. The data were produced by immunoSEQ multiplex PCR, yet TCRdb's version contains in-frame clones alone and is incomplete. The sample has roughly 120,000 clones, around 80% seen once. The material sequenced was blood, taken from a patient whose treatment included radiotherapy and nephrectomy. The receptors here all came from a woman aged 55-69 years with renal cell carcinoma. Each CDR3 is given with its conserved first and last residue. Expanded clones are given a class, and other clones once, few, many or no size at all.

TRBV5-1	once	TRBJ2-5	CASSLGTVQETQYF
TRBV19	NA	TRBJ2-2	CATSGGKWGELFF
TRBV7-3	NA	TRBJ2-7	CASITGGTPTSYEQYF
TRBV2	NA	TRBJ1-2	CASSLRELYGYTF
TRBV7-2	NA	TRBJ2-1	CASTQDRAYNEQFF
TRBV5-8	NA	TRBJ1-1	CASSLGGAQNTEAFF
TRBV2	NA	TRBJ1-1	CASSLGQRTEAFF
TRBV11-2	many	TRBJ2-7	CASSRTGAYEQYF
TRBV6-1	NA	TRBJ1-2	CASSEPGQGNGYTF
TRBV11-2	NA	TRBJ1-2	CASSLEAVNYGYTF
TRBV2	NA	TRBJ1-4	CASRRYNEKLFF
TRBV6-1	NA	TRBJ1-2	CASSEIGGGYTF
TRBV28	NA	TRBJ1-5	CASSLYISNQPQHF
TRBV19	NA	TRBJ2-7	CASSRAGLVGAYEQYF
TRBV19	few	TRBJ2-7	CASSFRTGGNLYEQYF
TRBV15	NA	TRBJ1-2	CATSQRVVDYGYTF
TRBV5-4	NA	TRBJ1-3	CASSLADIPPRSGNTIYF
TRBV19	NA	TRBJ1-5	CASRGQSAGPQHF
TRBV18	NA	TRBJ1-3	CASSPTRGGAENTIYF
TRBV9	NA	TRBJ2-2	CASAQGMGGELFF
TRBV25-1	few	TRBJ1-5	CASSGGANQPQHF
TRBV19	NA	TRBJ1-2	CASRERDSVDYGYTF
TRBV6-1	NA	TRBJ2-6	CASSEPQGAGANVLTF
TRBV10-3	NA	TRBJ2-3	CAISEPSGMITTDTQYF
TRBV19	NA	TRBJ1-1	CASLLGGGHTEAFF
TRBV5-1	NA	TRBJ1-1	CASSQRLYDREGTEAFF
TRBV6-5	NA	TRBJ2-2	CATRQGDTGELFF
TRBV5-1	NA	TRBJ1-5	CASSLNPPTGNQPQHF
TRBV5-6	NA	TRBJ1-1	CASSSYTEAFF
TRBV7-9	NA	TRBJ2-7	CASSLTPGKKYF
TRBV4-1	NA	TRBJ1-6	CASSQEEMSPLHF
TRBV7-9	NA	TRBJ2-5	CASSSDGEKETQYF
TRBV6-5	NA	TRBJ2-7	CASRRGRGYEQYF
TRBV5-1	NA	TRBJ1-1	CAFPGTGGLNTEAFF
TRBV7-8	NA	TRBJ2-3	CASSLTGGDTQYF
TRBV25-1	NA	TRBJ2-7	CASSESGQSSYEQYF
TRBV27	NA	TRBJ2-5	CASSPRLGRFQETQYF
TRBV4-3	NA	TRBJ1-2	CASSQWDRSGGYTF
TRBV27	NA	TRBJ2-3	CASSFEGRVQGTQYF
TRBV6-5	few	TRBJ2-7	CASSYSGQGLFYEQYF
TRBV5-4	NA	TRBJ1-2	CASSFGGSNYGYTF
TRBV19	NA	TRBJ1-6	CASSEGGSPLHF
TRBV6-5	NA	TRBJ1-4	CASSYRPPGDWEKLFF
TRBV29-1	NA	TRBJ2-1	CSVVGQGYNEQFF
TRBV4-2	NA	TRBJ1-4	CASSQDAVSTNEKLFF
TRBV15	NA	TRBJ2-7	CATSRAGQAPEQYF
TRBV27	NA	TRBJ1-1	CASSLHLGFEAFF
TRBV19	NA	TRBJ1-1	CASSNFLTGKGTEAFF
TRBV29-1	NA	TRBJ1-5	CSVRTDSNQPQHF